This paragraph covers one T cell receptor (beta chain) sequence. Its antigen is not known. The sample is drawn from a study of response to subunit inactivated influenza vaccine. Study-wide results and limits: There was a suggestion from the authors that each seasonal influenza vaccination recruits few new T cells.

CDR3 length equals 16 residues. V trimming: 6 bases; J trimming: 4 bases; junction bases outside the gene matches: 13. TCRdb re-called the RT-PCR reads with MiXCR, one entry per CDR3 protein. The data show roughly 550,000 distinct CDR3 sequences, under 30% seen once. These data also formed part of another study, on T cells expressing NK-cell markers. That work states: The cDNA for TCR beta came from 5'RACE template switching with UMIs. Among the eight sequenced donors, seven tested HCMV-seropositive and one tested seronegative.

The starting material was CD4+ T cells sorted from PBMCs, obtained 11 to 12 days after vaccination. The V call is TRBV12-3 or TRBV12-4, the J call TRBJ2-3; 7 nucleotides match TRBD1. This receptor was identified in a man aged 45-65 years who received an inactivated influenza vaccine. In nucleotides, the CDR3 is TGTGCCAGCAGACGGGCGACAGGGAAAGGCGCAGATACGCAGTATTTT. Protein: CASRRATGKGADTQYF.